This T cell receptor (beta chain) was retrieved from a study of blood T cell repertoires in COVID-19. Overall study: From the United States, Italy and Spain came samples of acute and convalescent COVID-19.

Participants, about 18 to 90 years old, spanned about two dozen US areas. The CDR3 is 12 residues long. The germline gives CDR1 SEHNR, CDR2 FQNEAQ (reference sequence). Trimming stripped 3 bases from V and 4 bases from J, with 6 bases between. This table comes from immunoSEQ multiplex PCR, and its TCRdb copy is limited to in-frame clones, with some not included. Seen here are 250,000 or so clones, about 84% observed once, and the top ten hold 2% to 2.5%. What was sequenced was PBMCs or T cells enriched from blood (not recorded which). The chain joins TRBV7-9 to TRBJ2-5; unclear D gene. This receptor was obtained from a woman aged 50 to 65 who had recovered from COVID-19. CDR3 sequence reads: CASSFILETQYF. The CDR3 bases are TGTGCCAGCAGCTTTATCCTAGAGACCCAGTACTTC.